Each of the 15 T cell receptor beta chains below was sequenced from the same sample in a study of control samples from healthy donors and cancer patients. Clones were read by immunoSEQ multiplex PCR, and TCRdb kept only the in-frame ones, dropping some. Among about 61,000 clones, around 90% were seen once, and the ten largest hold 5.5% to 7%. Material: PBMCs. The receptors shown here come from a man aged 55 to 70 with colorectal cancer.

The genes are TRBV2 and TRBJ2-3; 7 nucleotides match TRBD1. CDR3 length: 15 residues. Germline CDR1 reads SNHLY; CDR2 reads FYNNEI. The junction had 8 bases not matched to a gene; V was cut back by 3 bases and J by 5 bases. This chain's CDR3 is CASSEGTEIRDTQYF. The CDR3 bases are TGTGCCAGCAGTGAGGGGACAGAAATCAGAGATACGCAGTATTTT.

The chain recombines TRBV9 with TRBJ2-2; D might be TRBD2 (7 bases). Germline V lookup: CDR1 SGDLS, CDR2 YYNGEE. The CDR3 spans 16 residues. V was cut by 1 base and J by 3 bases, with 13 bases left in between. CDR3 DNA sequence: TGTGCCAGCAGCGTAATCGGGGGGCCGGACACCGGGGAGCTGTTTTTT. This codes for CASSVIGGPDTGELFF. Together with reference TRBV9 and TRBJ2-2, the CDR3 gives the full variable domain: DSGVTQTPKHLITATGQRVTLRCSPRSGDLSVYWYQQSLDQGLQFLIQYYNGEERAKGNILERFSAQQFPDLHSELNLSSLELGDSALYFCASSVIGGPDTGELFFGEGSRLTVL.

This sequence joins TRBV4-3 and TRBJ1-4; D is unclear. This CDR3 has 15 amino acids. Germline-derived CDR1 and CDR2 are LGHNA and YSLEER. The V end was cut by 1 base, the J end by 5 bases, with 11 bases between. CDR3 region: CASSQVILGNEKLFF. The DNA of the CDR3 is TGCGCCAGCAGCCAAGTAATCCTGGGGAATGAAAAACTGTTTTTT.

The V and J genes are TRBV7-2 and TRBJ2-2, with 8 positions matching TRBD1. V gave up 6 bases and J gave up 5 bases; unmatched junction bases: 5. The CDR3 is 14 residues long. Germline CDR1 is SGHTA and CDR2 is FQGNSA. The CDR3: CASRPTGGTGELFF. In nucleotides, the CDR3 is TGTGCCAGCAGACCAACAGGGGGAACCGGGGAGCTGTTTTTT.

The chain uses TRBV15 and TRBJ1-2; a weak D match, TRBD1 (6 bases). The CDR3 has 14 amino acids. CDR1 LNHNV and CDR2 YYDKDF come from the germline V gene (reference sequence). V lost 2 bases and J 6 bases, leaving 13 bases between the germline ends. The CDR3 DNA reads TGTGCCACCAGCAGATCCGCAGGGGTCGATGGCTACACCTTC. It codes for CATSRSAGVDGYTF.

CDR3 protein: CAGTGTGGEDGELFF. CDR3 nucleotide sequence: TGCGCCGGTACCGGGACAGGGGGCGAGGACGGGGAGCTGTTTTTT. The genes are TRBV23-1 and TRBJ2-2; 12 positions agree with TRBD1. TRBV23-1 is an ORF, with its function uncertain. V was clipped by 11 bases and J by 7 bases; unmatched bases: 11. The CDR3 has 15 residues.

The chain couples TRBV7-8 to TRBJ2-5; 7 nucleotides align to TRBD1. The CDR3 spans 13 residues. From germline, CDR1 is SGHVS and CDR2 FQNEAQ. Trimming removed 3 bases from V and 5 bases from J; junction bases left unmatched: 3. CDR3 region: CASSLDRLETQYF. CDR3 DNA sequence: TGTGCCAGCAGCTTGGACAGGCTTGAGACCCAGTACTTC.

The V and J genes are TRBV7-8 and TRBJ2-3; tentatively, D is TRBD2 (5 bases). Trimming took off 5 bases at V and 5 bases at J, with 20 bases between the two ends. The CDR3 is 16 residues long. Germline V CDR1 and CDR2: SGHVS, FQNEAQ. CDR3 residues: CASSAGRADLGDTQYF. The CDR3 nucleotides read TGTGCCAGCAGCGCAGGTCGAGCGGACTTGGGAGATACGCAGTATTTT.

V and J are TRBV5-1 and TRBJ1-2; weak D call: TRBD1 (6 bases). The CDR3 sequence is 12 residues long. Trimming left V 4 bases short and J 7 bases short, with 11 bases between. In germline, CDR1 is SGHRS, CDR2 YFSETQ. CDR3: CASSEGEVGYTF. In DNA, the CDR3 is TGCGCCAGCAGCGAGGGGGAGGTTGGCTACACCTTC.

The CDR3 protein is CASSLETPDRGETQYF. CDR3 in DNA: TGCGCCAGCAGCTTGGAAACCCCGGACCGGGGAGAGACCCAGTACTTC. V gene TRBV5-1 combines with J gene TRBJ2-5; the D gene is possibly TRBD2 (5 bases). Germline CDR1 is SGHRS and CDR2 is YFSETQ. This CDR3 is 16 amino acids long. Between the trimmed V and J ends, which lost 0 bases and 4 bases, there was a span of 16 bases.

The J gene is TRBJ1-1, the V gene TRBV5-1, with 7 bases that match TRBD1. Per germline, CDR1 SGHRS and CDR2 YFSETQ. V shed 4 bases, J shed 4 bases, and the junction held 4 bases outside the gene matches. The CDR3 consists of 13 residues. Here the CDR3 DNA reads TGCGCCAGCAGCATCCCAGGGGGCACTGAAGCTTTCTTT. The encoded protein is CASSIPGGTEAFF. Combining the CDR3 with reference TRBV5-1 and TRBJ1-1 gives the whole variable domain KAGVTQTPRYLIKTRGQQVTLSCSPISGHRSVSWYQQTPGQGLQFLFEYFSETQRNKGNFPGRFSGRQFSNSRSEMNVSTLELGDSALYLCASSIPGGTEAFFGQGTRLTVV.

The chain links TRBV7-2 to TRBJ2-7; D uncertain. CDR1 and CDR2 from the germline V gene are SGHTA and FQGNSA. The V end was cut by 4 bases, the J end by 7 bases, with 8 bases between. The CDR3 consists of 11 residues. CDR3 nucleotide sequence: TGTGCCAGCAGCTCCCCTGAAGAGCAGTACTTC. Translation: CASSSPEEQYF.

The chain uses TRBV6-5 and TRBJ1-1; no clear D gene. V was shortened by 2 bases and J by 3 bases, with 7 bases between the two germline ends. In germline, CDR1 is MNHEY, CDR2 SVGAGI. The CDR3 has 13 residues. The DNA of the CDR3 is TGTGCCAGCAGTTACGGGTCCCACACTGAAGCTTTCTTT. This gives the protein CASSYGSHTEAFF.

This sequence joins TRBV6-2 or TRBV6-3 and TRBJ2-7, with D possibly TRBD1 on 7 matching bases. This CDR3 contains 13 residues. Germline V gene sequence: CDR1 MNHEY, CDR2 SVGEGT. The V end lost 4 bases, the J end lost 5 bases, and 12 bases lay between the germline ends. DNA of the CDR3: TGTGCCAGCAGTTTCGGAGGGGGCAACGAGCAGTACTTC. This translates into CASSFGGGNEQYF.

The rearrangement uses TRBV15 and TRBJ2-3, with 9 bases fitting TRBD1. This CDR3 comprises 14 residues. The V and J ends lost 9 bases and 3 bases, in that order; junction bases with no gene match: 7. The germline V gene has CDR1 LNHNV and CDR2 YYDKDF (reference sequence). CDR3 nucleotide sequence: TGTGCCACGAGAGGACAGGGGTTAACAGATACGCAGTATTTT. This encodes CATRGQGLTDTQYF. Variable domain in full (rest from reference TRBV15 and TRBJ2-3): DAMVIQNPRYQVTQFGKPVTLSCSQTLNHNVMYWYQQKSSQAPKLLFHYYDKDFNNEADTPDNFQSRRPNTSFCFLDIRSPGLGDTAMYLCATRGQGLTDTQYFGPGTRLTVL.